This TCR beta chain was sequenced in a study of T and B cells in COVID-19 patients. Study information: Blood was sampled from COVID-19 patients who were either actively infected or recovered. Critical illness requiring mechanical ventilation or extracorporeal membrane oxygenation affected three fifths of the roughly 20 active-infection patients.

Study conclusions and caveats: Active COVID-19 showed highly clonal TRB repertoires; recovery showed diversity and richness above healthy donors.

From blood, roughly 220-550 ng of genomic DNA served as TRB template. The V and J ends lost 1 base and 7 bases, in that order; junction bases with no gene match: 5. Germline V gene lookup returns CDR1 SGHNT and CDR2 YENEEA. This CDR3 is built from 15 residues. By share, this clonotype ranks as medium-sized. Its antigen remains unidentified. TRB rearrangements were amplified by multiplex PCR with BIOMED2 TRB-A/B primers. TCRdb processed the multiplex PCR reads anew with MiXCR; each CDR3 protein has one entry. The sample has 5,500 to 7,000 distinct CDR3 sequences, 27% seen once. The V gene is TRBV11-3, the J gene TRBJ2-1; 9 positions match TRBD2. The TCR sequence derives from a human donor with active COVID-19. The donor label of this sample is uncertain. The sample consisted of blood. This CDR3 is CASSLGVSGRNEQFF. The CDR3, as DNA: TGTGCCAGCAGCTTAGGGGTTAGCGGGAGAAATGAGCAGTTCTTC.